The clone carrying this TCR beta chain was detected only a few times. The antigen is unknown. This sample was included in a study of CD8 T cells in ankylosing spondylitis. Study observations and caveats: Prior literature has documented some motif variants in synovial fluid and blood from reactive arthritis. The disease-linked clones had a CD8+ phenotype and low blood frequencies. Significantly higher representation of disease-linked clones was reported for matched ankylosing spondylitis synovial fluid. There was a TCR beta motif, made of several highly homologous variants, that appeared characteristic of ankylosing spondylitis blood.

The CDR3 is made up of 14 amino acids. V was trimmed by 4 bases and J by 2 bases, leaving 12 bases between them. The germline V gene encodes CDR1 SGDLS and CDR2 YYNGEE. Quantitative 5'-RACE with molecular barcodes produced the TCR beta libraries. A single record per CDR3 protein comes from TCRdb applying MiXCR to the 5' RACE reads. The data show 450,000 to 550,000 distinct CDR3 sequences, about 5% seen once. The clonotype originates from a male donor with ankylosing spondylitis. J is TRBJ1-2 and V is TRBV9; no clear D gene. The sample consisted of blood, either unsorted or a sorted T cell fraction (not recorded which). CDR3 region: CASSPSWTNYGYTF. For the CDR3, the DNA is TGTGCCAGCAGCCCCTCTTGGACCAACTATGGCTACACCTTC.